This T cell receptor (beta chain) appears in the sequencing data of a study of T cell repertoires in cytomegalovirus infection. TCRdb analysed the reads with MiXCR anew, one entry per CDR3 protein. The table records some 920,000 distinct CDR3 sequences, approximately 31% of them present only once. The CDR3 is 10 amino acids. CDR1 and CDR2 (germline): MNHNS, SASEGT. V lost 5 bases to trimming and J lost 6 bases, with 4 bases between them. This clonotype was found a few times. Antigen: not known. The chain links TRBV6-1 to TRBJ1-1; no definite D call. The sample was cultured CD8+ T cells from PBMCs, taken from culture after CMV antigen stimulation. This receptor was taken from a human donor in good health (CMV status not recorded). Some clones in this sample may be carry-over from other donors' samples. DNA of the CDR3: TGTGCCAGCAGTTCCCCTGAAGCTTTCTTT. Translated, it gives CASSSPEAFF.